The rows below give T cell receptor beta chains drawn from one sample of a study of regulatory T cells in long-lasting Graves disease. TCRdb reprocessed the multiplex PCR reads via MiXCR and lists one record per CDR3 protein. The profile shows around 480,000 distinct CDR3 sequences, 15% to 20% of them singletons. The same sample was also used in a study of T cells in Graves' hyperthyroidism and ophthalmopathy.

Sequenced material: peripheral blood mononuclear cells (PBMCs), taken at new diagnosis, from a patient treated with antithyroid drugs. Receptors originate from a man between 35 and 55 years old with Graves disease. CDR3s include the opening cysteine and the closing phenylalanine or tryptophan. Each record gives: J gene, CDR3 length, D gene, clone size, V gene, CDR3 DNA, CDR3 protein. D genes are given only for firm matches. Not every row has a clone size; where given, it reads once, few, many or a size class.

j_gene: TRBJ1-2; len: 13; d_gene: .; abundance: many; v_gene: TRBV12-3/TRBV12-4; CDR3nt: TGTGCCAGCAGCCCGGGGGTTGGCTATGGCTACACCTTC; CDR3aa: CASSPGVGYGYTF
j_gene: TRBJ1-4; len: 17; d_gene: .; abundance: .; v_gene: TRBV7-6; CDR3nt: TGTGCCAGCAGCTTAAATCTCCTCCAAGGAACTAATGAAAAACTGTTTTTT; CDR3aa: CASSLNLLQGTNEKLFF
j_gene: TRBJ2-7; len: 14; d_gene: .; abundance: many; v_gene: TRBV7-9; CDR3nt: TGTGCCAGCAGCTTCCCTAACCGGGAGCAGAAGCAGTACTTC; CDR3aa: CASSFPNREQKQYF
j_gene: TRBJ2-7; len: 15; d_gene: .; abundance: few; v_gene: TRBV19; CDR3nt: TGTGCCAGTAGTGCCTCGTTGGGGCCGACCTACGAGCAGTACTTC; CDR3aa: CASSASLGPTYEQYF
j_gene: TRBJ2-7; len: 16; d_gene: TRBD2; abundance: many; v_gene: TRBV28; CDR3nt: TGTGCCAGCAGTTTATGGAAACTAGCGGGAGGTTACGAGCAGTACTTC; CDR3aa: CASSLWKLAGGYEQYF
j_gene: TRBJ1-5; len: 12; d_gene: .; abundance: many; v_gene: TRBV2; CDR3nt: TGTGCCAGCAAGTTGCAGAATCAGCCCCAGCATTTT; CDR3aa: CASKLQNQPQHF
j_gene: TRBJ1-5; len: 14; d_gene: .; abundance: many; v_gene: TRBV28; CDR3nt: TGTGCCAGCAGTTTCGCGGGGGCAAGTCAGCCCCAGCATTTT; CDR3aa: CASSFAGASQPQHF
j_gene: TRBJ2-2; len: 13; d_gene: TRBD2; abundance: many; v_gene: TRBV30; CDR3nt: TGTGCCTGGAGACTAGCGGGACCCGGGGAGCTGTTTTTT; CDR3aa: CAWRLAGPGELFF
j_gene: TRBJ2-1; len: 15; d_gene: TRBD1; abundance: few; v_gene: TRBV6-2/TRBV6-3; CDR3nt: TGTGCCAGCAGGCCGGGACAGGGGATATACAATGAGCAGTTCTTC; CDR3aa: CASRPGQGIYNEQFF
j_gene: TRBJ2-5; len: 15; d_gene: .; abundance: many; v_gene: TRBV20-1; CDR3nt: TGCAGTGCTAGAGATCTGGTTTCTAGCCAAGAGACCCAGTACTTC; CDR3aa: CSARDLVSSQETQYF
j_gene: TRBJ2-7; len: 15; d_gene: .; abundance: .; v_gene: TRBV5-1; CDR3nt: TGCGCCAGCAGCTTGGATGGTGGGGCGGCCTCCGAGCAGTACTTC; CDR3aa: CASSLDGGAASEQYF
j_gene: TRBJ2-1; len: 16; d_gene: TRBD2; abundance: many; v_gene: TRBV20-1; CDR3nt: TGCAGTGCTAGGGACTTAGCGGGAGTGTCCTACAATGAGCAGTTCTTC; CDR3aa: CSARDLAGVSYNEQFF
j_gene: TRBJ2-7; len: 14; d_gene: .; abundance: many; v_gene: TRBV30; CDR3nt: TGTGCCTGGAGTGTAGGGGGGTTCTCCTACGAGCAGTACTTC; CDR3aa: CAWSVGGFSYEQYF
j_gene: TRBJ2-7; len: 12; d_gene: .; abundance: many; v_gene: TRBV12-3/TRBV12-4; CDR3nt: TGTGCCAGCCGGTTGGGCTACTACGAGCAGTACTTC; CDR3aa: CASRLGYYEQYF
j_gene: TRBJ1-2; len: 16; d_gene: TRBD1; abundance: .; v_gene: TRBV19; CDR3nt: TGTGCCAGTAGCGCACCGGGACAGGGAATTAACTATGGCTACACCTTC; CDR3aa: CASSAPGQGINYGYTF
j_gene: TRBJ1-1; len: 16; d_gene: TRBD1; abundance: many; v_gene: TRBV20-1; CDR3nt: TGCAGTGCCGATGCCCGACAGGGACCCATGAACACTGAAGCTTTCTTT; CDR3aa: CSADARQGPMNTEAFF
j_gene: TRBJ2-3; len: 14; d_gene: TRBD2; abundance: many; v_gene: TRBV5-1; CDR3nt: TGCGCCAGCAGCTTTTGGACTAGCGGGGACGCGCAGTATTTT; CDR3aa: CASSFWTSGDAQYF
j_gene: TRBJ2-7; len: 16; d_gene: .; abundance: many; v_gene: TRBV6-5; CDR3nt: TGTGCCAGCAGTTACAGCATCGGACAGCGATACTACGAGCAGTACTTC; CDR3aa: CASSYSIGQRYYEQYF
j_gene: TRBJ2-5; len: 16; d_gene: TRBD1; abundance: many; v_gene: TRBV28; CDR3nt: TGTGCCAGCAGTGTTACGGACAGGGTTTTGTCAGAGACCCAGTACTTC; CDR3aa: CASSVTDRVLSETQYF
j_gene: TRBJ2-2; len: 12; d_gene: .; abundance: .; v_gene: TRBV10-3; CDR3nt: TGTGCCATCAGTGAAACCGACGGGGAGCTGTTTTTT; CDR3aa: CAISETDGELFF
j_gene: TRBJ2-3; len: 15; d_gene: TRBD1; abundance: .; v_gene: TRBV11-2; CDR3nt: TGTGCCAGCAGCTTTCAGGGGGCACACACAGATACGCAGTATTTT; CDR3aa: CASSFQGAHTDTQYF
j_gene: TRBJ2-7; len: 11; d_gene: .; abundance: many; v_gene: TRBV28; CDR3nt: TGTGCCAGCAGTTTAGACAACGAGCAGTACTTC; CDR3aa: CASSLDNEQYF
j_gene: TRBJ2-7; len: 14; d_gene: TRBD1; abundance: few; v_gene: TRBV28; CDR3nt: TGTGCCAGCAGTGAATCTGGGACAGGGTACGAGCAGTACTTC; CDR3aa: CASSESGTGYEQYF
j_gene: TRBJ2-7; len: 16; d_gene: TRBD2; abundance: .; v_gene: TRBV20-1; CDR3nt: TGCAGTGCTTCACGGGTGGCGGGAGGACTTTCCTACGAGCAGTACTTC; CDR3aa: CSASRVAGGLSYEQYF
j_gene: TRBJ1-6; len: 14; d_gene: TRBD1; abundance: .; v_gene: TRBV19; CDR3nt: TGTGCCAGACCTGGACAGGGAGGGAATTCACCCCTCCACTTT; CDR3aa: CARPGQGGNSPLHF
j_gene: TRBJ2-7; len: 15; d_gene: .; abundance: many; v_gene: TRBV2; CDR3nt: TGTGCCAGCAGCTATCAGAGTGGAGCTTACTACGAGCAGTACTTC; CDR3aa: CASSYQSGAYYEQYF
j_gene: TRBJ2-3; len: 13; d_gene: .; abundance: .; v_gene: TRBV6-1; CDR3nt: TGTGCCAGCAGCCAGGACTGGCCGGAGACGCAGTATTTT; CDR3aa: CASSQDWPETQYF
j_gene: TRBJ2-1; len: 15; d_gene: .; abundance: few; v_gene: TRBV19; CDR3nt: TGTGCCAGTATGAGCAGGGGAACGGGGGGCAATGAGCAGTTCTTC; CDR3aa: CASMSRGTGGNEQFF
j_gene: TRBJ2-2; len: 13; d_gene: .; abundance: .; v_gene: TRBV27; CDR3nt: TGTGCCAGCAGTTATGTGGCAGCCGGGGAGCTGTTTTTT; CDR3aa: CASSYVAAGELFF
j_gene: TRBJ1-1; len: 12; d_gene: .; abundance: .; v_gene: TRBV19; CDR3nt: TGTGCCTCCGCCCTGGATGGCACTGAAGCTTTCTTT; CDR3aa: CASALDGTEAFF
j_gene: TRBJ2-1; len: 18; d_gene: .; abundance: .; v_gene: TRBV7-9; CDR3nt: TGTGCCAGCAGCCCCCGCTTGGGGGGGGCCACCTCCTACAATGAGCAGTTCTTC; CDR3aa: CASSPRLGGATSYNEQFF
j_gene: TRBJ2-7; len: 13; d_gene: .; abundance: many; v_gene: TRBV18; CDR3nt: TGTGCCAGCTCTCCAGCGCTTCGGGACGAGCAGTACTTC; CDR3aa: CASSPALRDEQYF
j_gene: TRBJ2-1; len: 18; d_gene: TRBD2; abundance: .; v_gene: TRBV20-1; CDR3nt: TGCAGTGCCTACGGACTAGCGGGAGACCGGAGCTCCTACAATGAGCAGTTCTTC; CDR3aa: CSAYGLAGDRSSYNEQFF
j_gene: TRBJ1-2; len: 12; d_gene: .; abundance: many; v_gene: TRBV3-1; CDR3nt: TGTGCCAGCAGCGGAGGATACTATGGCTACACCTTC; CDR3aa: CASSGGYYGYTF
j_gene: TRBJ2-1; len: 19; d_gene: TRBD2; abundance: .; v_gene: TRBV5-4; CDR3nt: TGTGCCAGCAGCTTGTGGGGGACTAGCGGGGAGGGGACCTACAATGAGCAGTTCTTC; CDR3aa: CASSLWGTSGEGTYNEQFF
j_gene: TRBJ2-5; len: 15; d_gene: .; abundance: few; v_gene: TRBV20-1; CDR3nt: TGCAGTGCTAGAGTGCCCGGGACTCCCAAGCAGACCCAGTACTTC; CDR3aa: CSARVPGTPKQTQYF
j_gene: TRBJ1-5; len: 15; d_gene: .; abundance: few; v_gene: TRBV6-1; CDR3nt: TGTGCCAGCACATCCCCAATTGGGAGCAATCAGCCCCAGCATTTT; CDR3aa: CASTSPIGSNQPQHF
j_gene: TRBJ2-7; len: 13; d_gene: .; abundance: many; v_gene: TRBV30; CDR3nt: TGTGCCTGGAGTGATCAGGGGACGTACGAGCAGTACTTC; CDR3aa: CAWSDQGTYEQYF
j_gene: TRBJ1-1; len: 15; d_gene: TRBD1; abundance: large; v_gene: TRBV20-1; CDR3nt: TGCAGTGCTAGAGATCGGACAGGGCGGCGGACTGAAGCTTTCTTT; CDR3aa: CSARDRTGRRTEAFF
j_gene: TRBJ1-3; len: 16; d_gene: .; abundance: many; v_gene: TRBV28; CDR3nt: TGTGCCAGCATGGGCAGGGCCGTCGCAACTGGAAACACCATATATTTT; CDR3aa: CASMGRAVATGNTIYF
j_gene: TRBJ1-3; len: 14; d_gene: .; abundance: .; v_gene: TRBV9; CDR3nt: TGTGCCAGCAGCGTAGTGGGATCTGGAAACACCATATATTTT; CDR3aa: CASSVVGSGNTIYF
j_gene: TRBJ1-5; len: 14; d_gene: TRBD1; abundance: few; v_gene: TRBV19; CDR3nt: TGTGCCAGTAGTATCTCACAGGGGAATCAGCCCCAGCATTTT; CDR3aa: CASSISQGNQPQHF
j_gene: TRBJ2-1; len: 16; d_gene: TRBD1; abundance: few; v_gene: TRBV9; CDR3nt: TGTGCCAGCAGCGGGACAACAGGGGTAGGTGGGGATGAGCAGTTCTTC; CDR3aa: CASSGTTGVGGDEQFF
j_gene: TRBJ2-2; len: 15; d_gene: .; abundance: few; v_gene: TRBV7-3; CDR3nt: TGTGCCAGCAGCTTATTGGAGGGGGCAACCGGGGAGCTGTTTTTT; CDR3aa: CASSLLEGATGELFF
j_gene: TRBJ2-7; len: 14; d_gene: TRBD1; abundance: .; v_gene: TRBV7-6; CDR3nt: TGTGCCAGCAGCATCCGGACAGGGGCCTACGAGCAGTACTTC; CDR3aa: CASSIRTGAYEQYF
j_gene: TRBJ2-7; len: 15; d_gene: TRBD1; abundance: few; v_gene: TRBV20-1; CDR3nt: TGCAGTGCTAGTTTTTGGGGACAGGGGCGCCACGAGCAGTACTTC; CDR3aa: CSASFWGQGRHEQYF
j_gene: TRBJ2-7; len: 15; d_gene: .; abundance: many; v_gene: TRBV11-2; CDR3nt: TGTGCCAGCAGCTTAGTCCGTGGATTAGCCCACGAGCAGTACTTC; CDR3aa: CASSLVRGLAHEQYF
j_gene: TRBJ2-3; len: 18; d_gene: TRBD2; abundance: many; v_gene: TRBV12-3/TRBV12-4; CDR3nt: TGTGCCAGCAGTTTGACTCCCCTGTTCGGGAGGGCCCGAGATACGCAGTATTTT; CDR3aa: CASSLTPLFGRARDTQYF
j_gene: TRBJ2-7; len: 14; d_gene: .; abundance: many; v_gene: TRBV20-1; CDR3nt: TGCAGTGCTAGATTTTCGCGGGGCCCCTACGAGCAGTACTTC; CDR3aa: CSARFSRGPYEQYF
j_gene: TRBJ2-7; len: 15; d_gene: TRBD1; abundance: .; v_gene: TRBV10-2; CDR3nt: TGCGCCAGCAGTGGACGTCAGGGGGTTTTTTACGAACAGTACTTC; CDR3aa: CASSGRQGVFYEQYF
j_gene: TRBJ2-3; len: 14; d_gene: .; abundance: many; v_gene: TRBV2; CDR3nt: TGTGCCAGCAGTACCAGGACAGACACAGATACGCAGTATTTT; CDR3aa: CASSTRTDTDTQYF
j_gene: TRBJ2-7; len: 14; d_gene: TRBD1; abundance: many; v_gene: TRBV9; CDR3nt: TGTGCCAGCAGCCCCACCGGGACAGGATACGAGCAGTACTTC; CDR3aa: CASSPTGTGYEQYF
j_gene: TRBJ2-3; len: 15; d_gene: TRBD1; abundance: .; v_gene: TRBV2; CDR3nt: TGTGCCAGCAGTGGCGACAGGGGAAGCACAGATACGCAGTATTTT; CDR3aa: CASSGDRGSTDTQYF
j_gene: TRBJ1-1; len: 15; d_gene: .; abundance: many; v_gene: TRBV28; CDR3nt: TGTGCCAGCAGTCGCCCGATGACAGGGAACACTGAAGCTTTCTTT; CDR3aa: CASSRPMTGNTEAFF
j_gene: TRBJ2-2; len: 12; d_gene: .; abundance: many; v_gene: TRBV30; CDR3nt: TGTGCCTGGAGATTACTAACCCGGGAGCTGTTTTTT; CDR3aa: CAWRLLTRELFF
j_gene: TRBJ2-5; len: 13; d_gene: .; abundance: few; v_gene: TRBV10-3; CDR3nt: TGTGCCATCAGTGAGAACAGGGAAGAGACCCAGTACTTC; CDR3aa: CAISENREETQYF
j_gene: TRBJ1-4; len: 15; d_gene: TRBD1; abundance: few; v_gene: TRBV4-1; CDR3nt: TGCGCCAGCAGGAATTTCGGACAGGGGAATGAAAAACTGTTTTTT; CDR3aa: CASRNFGQGNEKLFF
j_gene: TRBJ2-2; len: 19; d_gene: TRBD2; abundance: many; v_gene: TRBV7-2; CDR3nt: TGTGCCAGCTGGACTCCATCCGGGACTAGCGGGATTTGGGCCGGGGAGCTGTTTTTT; CDR3aa: CASWTPSGTSGIWAGELFF
j_gene: TRBJ2-7; len: 14; d_gene: .; abundance: many; v_gene: TRBV27; CDR3nt: TGTGCCAGCAGTTTTGGGCAGGGTTTAAACGAGCAGTACTTC; CDR3aa: CASSFGQGLNEQYF
j_gene: TRBJ2-3; len: 13; d_gene: .; abundance: many; v_gene: TRBV18; CDR3nt: TGTGCCAGCTCACCACCGTGGGAATCCACGCAGTATTTT; CDR3aa: CASSPPWESTQYF